In its sample, the clone carrying this T cell receptor (beta chain) was seen a few times. Its antigen is unidentified. The CDR3 length is 15 residues. From germline, CDR1 is SGHVS and CDR2 FQNEAQ. V trimming: 4 bases; J trimming: 13 bases; junction bases outside the gene matches: 12. This record comes from a study of T-cell memory formation after mild COVID-19. Study overall: In these data, TCR clusters were largely donor specific. Study-wide points: A balance of CD4 and CD8 characterized clones contracting day 15 to 85, whereas later expanders leaned CD4+. Some SARS-CoV-2-responding clones were already detected in memory before infection.

The 5'RACE method, run with constant-segment primers, produced TCR alpha and TCR beta cDNA libraries (carrying sample barcodes and UMIs). MiXCR was run by TCRdb on the 5' RACE reads, yielding one entry per CDR3 protein. The sample lists roughly 240,000 distinct CDR3 sequences, about 16% seen once, with about a fifth in the top ten. This receptor was obtained from a man younger than 35 who had mild COVID-19 (a few samples of this study predate the infection). Cell type and time point are not known. The sample taken for sequencing was PBMCs or a T cell subset sorted from them (not recorded which). The gene calls are TRBV7-8 and TRBJ2-1; the match to TRBD2 covers 11 bases. CDR3 sequence reads: CASSSYGASGGRQFF. The CDR3 DNA follows: TGTGCCAGCAGCTCGTATGGCGCTAGCGGGGGGCGACAGTTCTTC.